The rows below give T cell receptor beta chains drawn from one sample of a study of cytomegalovirus exposure and HLA in healthy donors. Assay: immunoSEQ multiplex PCR; the TCRdb copy retains only in-frame clones and omits some. This repertoire shows 81,000 or so clones, 65% to 75% found once; its top ten account for around 4.3%. Source material: PBMCs. Receptors were obtained from a man in his fifties or sixties in good health and CMV-seronegative. CDR3s include the opening cysteine and the closing phenylalanine or tryptophan. Fields, in order: CDR3 protein, CDR3 DNA, V gene, J gene, clone size, D gene. The D gene is left open where the match is weak. The size of a clone is reported for some rows only, either as once, few or many, or as a class for expanded clones.

CASSAGTSGLSTDTQYF	TGTGCCAGCAGCGCCGGGACTAGCGGATTAAGCACAGATACGCAGTATTTT	TRBV9	TRBJ2-3	NA	TRBD2
CAGGVVRGETQYF	TGTGCCGGGGGGGTCGTTCGTGGCGAGACCCAGTACTTC	TRBV2	TRBJ2-5	NA	TRBD2
CASSVDSTSRETQYF	TGTGCCAGCAGCGTAGACTCGACTAGCAGAGAGACCCAGTACTTC	TRBV9	TRBJ2-5	NA	TRBD2
CASSPKGGETQYF	TGTGCCAGTAGTCCCAAGGGCGGGGAGACCCAGTACTTC	TRBV19	TRBJ2-5	NA	NA
CASNPTGDNSPLHF	TGTGCCAGTAACCCGACAGGGGATAATTCACCCCTCCACTTT	TRBV19	TRBJ1-6	NA	TRBD1
CASSEVQGSYEQYF	TGTGCCAGCAGTGAAGTACAGGGTTCATACGAGCAGTACTTC	TRBV6-1	TRBJ2-7	few	NA
CASSPDRAYGYTF	TGCGCCAGCAGCCCAGACAGGGCCTATGGCTACACCTTC	TRBV5-1	TRBJ1-2	NA	TRBD1
CASSYGGSYEEKLFF	TGTGCCAGCAGTTACGGAGGGTCTTATGAGGAAAAACTGTTTTTT	TRBV6-5	TRBJ1-4	NA	NA
CASSETGGMGYGYTF	TGTGCCAGCAGTGAAACAGGGGGAATGGGATATGGCTACACCTTC	TRBV2	TRBJ1-2	NA	TRBD1
CASSPSGGSSGNTIYF	TGTGCCAGCAGCCCGTCGGGCGGGAGTTCTGGAAACACCATATATTTT	TRBV7-3	TRBJ1-3	NA	NA
CASSPEDRALPIHSPLHF	TGTGCCAGCAGCCCCGAGGACAGGGCGCTCCCCATCCATTCACCCCTCCACTTT	TRBV7-9	TRBJ1-6	NA	TRBD1
CASSLEGTGSYEQYF	TGCGCCAGCAGCTTGGAGGGGACAGGCTCCTACGAGCAGTACTTC	TRBV5-1	TRBJ2-7	NA	TRBD1
CAAGLASTDTQYF	TGTGCCGCGGGGCTAGCAAGCACAGATACGCAGTATTTT	TRBV11-2	TRBJ2-3	NA	NA
CASSTAFNQPQHF	TGTGCCAGCAGTACAGCCTTCAATCAGCCCCAGCATTTT	TRBV6-5	TRBJ1-5	few	NA
CASSQIQGAFYGYTF	TGCGCCAGCAGCCAAATTCAGGGGGCCTTCTATGGCTACACCTTC	TRBV4-1	TRBJ1-2	NA	TRBD1
CASSLRDTSNSPLHF	TGTGCCAGCAGCTTGCGGGACACCTCTAATTCACCCCTCCACTTT	TRBV5-6	TRBJ1-6	NA	NA